This T cell receptor beta chain was captured by sequencing in a study of cytotoxic CD8 clonotypes in ibrutinib-treated CLL. Study context: There were approximately ten relapsed/refractory patients and about 14 treatment-naive patients, and 17 were IGHV unmutated. Results showed some 25 partial and 2 complete responses; following median about 62 months, approximately 14 remained remitted, roughly 12 advanced. Findings of the study overall: Upon ibrutinib response clonality rose, and upon progression it fell back toward baseline. Timing of sampling differed between sustained-remission and progressing patients.

Germline lookup yields CDR1 SGHRS and CDR2 YFSETQ. The V and J ends lost 2 bases and 0 bases respectively, with 10 bases between them. The CDR3 runs to 15 residues. Generated by immunoSEQ multiplex PCR, the TCRdb table keeps only in-frame clones and is missing some. The sample has 12,000 or so clones, 81% seen once. Details on this clone: Its antigen is undetermined.

J is TRBJ2-3 and V is TRBV5-1; D gene uncertain. The TCR sequence derives from a human donor with chronic lymphocytic leukemia. The material sequenced was PBMCs, taken at disease progression, from a patient treated with ibrutinib. The CDR3 DNA reads TGCGCCAGCAGCTTAGACACAAAAAGCACAGATACGCAGTATTTT. This translates into CASSLDTKSTDTQYF.